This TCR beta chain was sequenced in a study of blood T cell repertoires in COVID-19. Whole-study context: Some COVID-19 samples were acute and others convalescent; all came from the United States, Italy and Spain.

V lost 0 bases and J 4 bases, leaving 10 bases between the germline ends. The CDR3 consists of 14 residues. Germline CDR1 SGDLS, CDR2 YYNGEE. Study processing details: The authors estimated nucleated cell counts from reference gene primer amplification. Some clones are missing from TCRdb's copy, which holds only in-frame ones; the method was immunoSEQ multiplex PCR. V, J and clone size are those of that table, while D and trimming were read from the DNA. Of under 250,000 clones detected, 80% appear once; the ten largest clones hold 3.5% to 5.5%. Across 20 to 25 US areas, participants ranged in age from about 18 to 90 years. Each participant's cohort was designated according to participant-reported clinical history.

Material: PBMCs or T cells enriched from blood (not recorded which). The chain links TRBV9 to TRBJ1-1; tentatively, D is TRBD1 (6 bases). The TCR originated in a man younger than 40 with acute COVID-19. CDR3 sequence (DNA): TGTGCCAGCAGCGTAGGTGGGGGCGGCACTGAAGCTTTCTTT. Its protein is CASSVGGGGTEAFF.